A single sample gave rise to the 14 T cell receptor beta chains below, sequenced in a study of PD-1 blockade in classical Hodgkin lymphoma. Only in-frame clones appear in the TCRdb table, and some are missing; sequencing was by immunoSEQ multiplex PCR. The sample shows tens of thousands of clones, under 95% of them seen only once. Time point meaning: cycle 4 day 1 (C4D1), after less than 7 weeks of nivolumab. Each patient relapsed following autologous stem cell transplantation, and prior brentuximab vedotin exposure differed. The sample here was peripheral blood mononuclear cells (PBMCs), taken before the fourth cycle of nivolumab. The receptors shown here come from a human donor with classical Hodgkin lymphoma.

V is TRBV5-1 and J is TRBJ1-2; maybe TRBD1 (6 bases). The V gene lost 4 bases and the J gene lost 5 bases, with 15 bases spanning the gap. The CDR3 has 14 amino acids. Germline assignment: CDR1 SGHRS and CDR2 YFSETQ. As DNA, the CDR3 is TGCGCCAGCAGCCTGGACAGAGGTCTATATGGCTACACCTTC. This encodes CASSLDRGLYGYTF.

The V and J genes are TRBV9 and TRBJ1-2, with D perhaps TRBD1 (5 bases). The V end was cut by 0 bases, the J end by 4 bases, with 7 bases between. Germline assignment: CDR1 SGDLS and CDR2 YYNGEE. The length of the CDR3 is 13 residues. In DNA form, the CDR3 reads TGTGCCAGCAGCGTAGGGGGGACCTATGGCTACACCTTC. Translation gives CASSVGGTYGYTF. Looking up the rest from reference TRBV9 and TRBJ1-2 gives the full variable domain: DSGVTQTPKHLITATGQRVTLRCSPRSGDLSVYWYQQSLDQGLQFLIQYYNGEERAKGNILERFSAQQFPDLHSELNLSSLELGDSALYFCASSVGGTYGYTFGSGTRLTVV.

This chain connects TRBV29-1 to TRBJ1-2; D may be TRBD1 (5 bases). CDR1 is SQVTM and CDR2 is ANQGSEA in the germline V gene. The CDR3 is made up of 12 amino acids. V lost 7 bases, J lost 7 bases, and 16 bases lay in between. The CDR3 DNA follows: TGCAGCGCTACCTTCCAGGGATCTGGCTACACCTTC. Translation: CSATFQGSGYTF.

The rearrangement uses TRBV5-4 and TRBJ2-3; D may match TRBD1 or TRBD2 (6 bases each). This CDR3 comprises 14 residues. Germline CDR1 reads SGHNT; CDR2 reads YYREEE (reference sequence). Trimming cost V 0 bases and J 8 bases, with 13 bases left between them. The CDR3 region has the DNA TGTGCCAGCAGCTTGGCCCGGGGGCTAGGTACGCAGTATTTT. Protein: CASSLARGLGTQYF.

This clone was detected once. This chain joins TRBV7-2 and TRBJ2-1, with 8 bases fitting TRBD1. The CDR3 contains 15 residues. CDR1 and CDR2 (germline): SGHTA, FQGNSA. J lost 7 bases, V lost 5 bases, and 10 bases had no gene match. CDR3 loop: CASSARQGLGNEQFF. CDR3 coding DNA: TGTGCCAGCAGCGCCCGACAGGGGCTGGGTAATGAGCAGTTCTTC.

The chain combines TRBV7-6 with TRBJ2-1; D unclear. Germline-derived CDR1 and CDR2 are SGHVS and FNYEAQ. Trimming removed 1 base at V and 4 bases at J, with 11 bases between. The CDR3 is 15 residues long. The CDR3 is CASSLVFSSYNEQFF. The CDR3 region has the DNA TGTGCCAGCAGCTTAGTTTTTAGCTCTTACAATGAGCAGTTCTTC.

This chain connects TRBV4-2 to TRBJ1-1; D is unresolved. Germline V gene data show CDR1 as LGHNA and CDR2 as YNFKEQ. The CDR3 consists of 16 residues. V dropped 0 bases and J dropped 0 bases, with 11 bases sitting between them. Here the CDR3 DNA reads TGTGCCAGCAGCCAAGATCCTCTTTTTATGAACACTGAAGCTTTCTTT. Amino acids: CASSQDPLFMNTEAFF.

The chain is built from TRBV6-5 and TRBJ2-2; D is tentatively TRBD1 or TRBD2 (5 bases each). The length of the CDR3 is 16 residues. Trimming removed 2 bases from V and 3 bases from J, with 13 bases in between. Per the germline V gene, CDR1 is MNHEY and CDR2 is SVGAGI. The CDR3 coding sequence is TGTGCCAGCAGTTACGCCAGGGCCGGGGACACCGGGGAGCTGTTTTTT. Protein sequence: CASSYARAGDTGELFF.

The chain combines TRBV6-1 with TRBJ1-2, with TRBD1 matching 9 bases. Germline CDR1 reads MNHNS; CDR2 reads SASEGT. The J segment lost 8 bases and the V segment lost 10 bases, leaving 11 bases of the junction unmatched. The CDR3 has 13 residues. The CDR3 region has the DNA TGTGCCACCACTCACAGGGGGCTGGACGGCTACACCTTC. Its protein is CATTHRGLDGYTF.

The V and J genes are TRBV5-4 and TRBJ2-1; D gene uncertain. V was shortened by 4 bases and J by 3 bases, with 8 bases between the two germline ends. The CDR3 loop spans 13 amino acids. Germline CDR1 SGHNT, CDR2 YYREEE (reference sequence). The CDR3 is CASSPGGYNEQFF. The DNA of the CDR3 is TGTGCCAGCAGCCCCGGTGGCTACAATGAGCAGTTCTTC. Using reference TRBV5-4 and TRBJ2-1 for the parts outside the CDR3, the full variable domain is ETGVTQSPTHLIKTRGQQVTLRCSSQSGHNTVSWYQQALGQGPQFIFQYYREEENGRGNFPPRFSGLQFPNYSSELNVNALELDDSALYLCASSPGGYNEQFFGPGTRLTVL.

The chain links TRBV16 to TRBJ1-2, with D tentatively TRBD1 (5 bases). There are 15 residues in the CDR3. Trimming removed 0 bases from V and 2 bases from J, with 10 bases in between. CDR1 is KGHSY and CDR2 is FQNENV in the germline V gene. The CDR3 sequence: CASSQSPGPNYGYTF. CDR3 sequence (DNA): TGTGCCAGCAGCCAATCGCCGGGACCGAACTATGGCTACACCTTC. Variable domain in full (rest from reference TRBV16 and TRBJ1-2): GEEVAQTPKHLVRGEGQKAKLYCAPIKGHSYVFWYQQVLKNEFKFLISFQNENVFDETGMPKERFSAKCLPNSPCSLEIQATKLEDSAVYFCASSQSPGPNYGYTFGSGTRLTVV.

The V call is TRBV14, the J call TRBJ1-1, with D maybe TRBD1 (6 bases). Trimming removed 3 bases at V and 8 bases at J, with 13 bases between. This CDR3 has 13 amino acids. Germline values: CDR1 SGHDN, CDR2 FVKESK. In nucleotides, the CDR3 is TGTGCCAGCAGCCATGTACAGGGACTCGAAGCTTTCTTT. It translates to CASSHVQGLEAFF.

The rearrangement joins TRBV18 to TRBJ2-5; D uncertain. The germline V gene encodes CDR1 KGHSH and CDR2 LQKENI. The CDR3 is 11 amino acids. V lost 4 bases and J lost 1, with 1 base in between. The CDR3 bases are TGTGCCAGCTCACTCCAAGAGACCCAGTACTTC. It encodes CASSLQETQYF.

This chain joins TRBV30 and TRBJ2-7; D may be TRBD1 (6 bases). The V gene's germline CDR1 is GTSNPN and CDR2 SVGIG (reference sequence). The CDR3 runs 13 residues. V lost 3 bases, J lost 0 bases, and 9 bases lay in between. As DNA, the CDR3 is TGTGCCTGGAGCTGGGGGCCCTCCTACGAGCAGTACTTC. It translates to CAWSWGPSYEQYF.